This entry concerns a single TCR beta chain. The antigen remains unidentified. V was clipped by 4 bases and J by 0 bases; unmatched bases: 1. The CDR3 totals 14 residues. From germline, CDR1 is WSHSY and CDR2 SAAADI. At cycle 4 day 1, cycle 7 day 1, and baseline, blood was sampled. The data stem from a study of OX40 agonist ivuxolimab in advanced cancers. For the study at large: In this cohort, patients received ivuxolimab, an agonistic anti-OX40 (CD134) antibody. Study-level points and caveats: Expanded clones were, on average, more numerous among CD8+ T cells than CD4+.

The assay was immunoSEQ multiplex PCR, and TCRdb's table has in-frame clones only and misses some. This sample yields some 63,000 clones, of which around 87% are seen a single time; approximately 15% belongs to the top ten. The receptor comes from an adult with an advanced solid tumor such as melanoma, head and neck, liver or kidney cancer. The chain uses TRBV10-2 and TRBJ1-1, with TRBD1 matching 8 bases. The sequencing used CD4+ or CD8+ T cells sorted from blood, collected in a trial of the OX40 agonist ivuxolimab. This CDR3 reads CASSGTGLNTEAFF. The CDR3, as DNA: TGCGCCAGCAGTGGGACAGGGCTGAACACTGAAGCTTTCTTT.